The rows below give T cell receptor beta chains drawn from one sample of a study of blood T cell repertoires in COVID-19. Clones were sequenced by immunoSEQ multiplex PCR, and TCRdb holds only the in-frame ones, with some missing. The sample yields some 100,000 clones, around 93% seen once. The sample was peripheral blood. These receptors were collected from a man in his fifties or sixties with acute or convalescent COVID-19. Each CDR3 is given with its conserved first and last residue. D genes are given only for firm matches. Size tells how often a clone was seen (once, few, many) or the class of an expanded clone, and some rows leave it out.

CDR3 length	clone size	V gene	J gene	D gene	CDR3 DNA	CDR3 protein
16	-	TRBV18	TRBJ2-6	-	TGTGCCAGCTCACCACAATCGGGGGTCGGGGCCAACGTCCTGACTTTC	CASSPQSGVGANVLTF
15	-	TRBV28	TRBJ2-5	-	TGTGCCAGCAGTTTAAGTTTTCCGGGCCAAGAGACCCAGTACTTC	CASSLSFPGQETQYF
16	-	TRBV19	TRBJ2-3	-	TGTGCCAGTAGTCACCCCCCCAGTGGGGCGGGGGATACGCAGTATTTT	CASSHPPSGAGDTQYF
14	-	TRBV3-1/TRBV3-2	TRBJ1-2	TRBD1	TGTGCCAGCAGCCGGGACAGATTCGGCGATGGCTACACCTTC	CASSRDRFGDGYTF
14	-	TRBV20-1	TRBJ1-1	-	TGCAGTGCGAGTCTACGGAGCCCGGGGACTGAAGCTTTCTTT	CSASLRSPGTEAFF
15	once	TRBV5-6	TRBJ2-7	TRBD1	TGTGCCAGCAGCGGTGACAGGGTTGGAGCCTACGAGCAGTACTTC	CASSGDRVGAYEQYF
16	-	TRBV9	TRBJ2-5	-	TGTGCCAGCAGCCTCGGGTGGGCTGCGGGCCGAGAGACCCAGTACTTC	CASSLGWAAGRETQYF
13	-	TRBV28	TRBJ1-5	-	TGTGCCAGCAGTTTAGGGGGGGGTCGGGCCCAGCATTTT	CASSLGGGRAQHF
18	-	TRBV27	TRBJ2-2	TRBD2	TGTGCCAGCAAACAACCGGGACTAGCGGGGCCGAACACCGGGGAGCTGTTTTTT	CASKQPGLAGPNTGELFF
15	-	TRBV15	TRBJ1-1	-	TGTGCCACCAGCAGAGTTGCAGGTCAGAACACTGAAGCTTTCTTT	CATSRVAGQNTEAFF
13	-	TRBV27	TRBJ1-2	-	TGTGCCAGCAGTTCAGGGCCCCGGAATGGCTACACCTTC	CASSSGPRNGYTF
15	-	TRBV15	TRBJ1-5	-	TGTGCCACCAGCAGAGATCGAGCGGGAAATCAGCCCCAGCATTTT	CATSRDRAGNQPQHF
13	-	TRBV5-1	TRBJ1-2	-	TGCGCCAGCAGCTCCGGACAGAACTATGGCTACACCTTC	CASSSGQNYGYTF